Below are 18 T cell receptor beta chains sequenced from a single sample in a study of PD-L1 blockade in urothelial cancer. Time point given: pretreatment peripheral blood. TCRdb's table, derived via immunoSEQ multiplex PCR, lists solely in-frame clones and lacks some. In the table there are some 71,000 clones, approximately 84% of which are singletons. The sequences come from PBMCs, collected around atezolizumab (anti-PD-L1) treatment. The receptors were gathered from a man in his sixties with urothelial cancer.

This sequence joins TRBV19 and TRBJ1-1, with 9 bases fitting TRBD1. The CDR3 totals 14 residues. Trimming cost V 4 bases and J 7 bases; bases outside gene matches: 7. Germline CDR1 reads LNHDA; CDR2 reads SQIVND (reference sequence). The CDR3 DNA reads TGTGCCAGTAGTAGACGGACAGGGGAGGATGAAGCTTTCTTT. Protein: CASSRRTGEDEAFF. Full variable domain (missing parts from reference TRBV19 and TRBJ1-1): DGGITQSPKYLFRKEGQNVTLSCEQNLNHDAMYWYRQDPGQGLRLIYYSQIVNDFQKGDIAEGYSVSREKKESFPLTVTSAQKNPTAFYLCASSRRTGEDEAFFGQGTRLTVV.

This chain uses TRBV7-8 with TRBJ1-2, with 8 positions matching TRBD1. Germline CDR1 SGHVS, CDR2 FQNEAQ. V shed 5 bases and J 0 bases; nucleotides not matched to a gene: 11. The CDR3 contains 17 residues. The chain's CDR3 is CASSPPLGTGANYGYTF. The CDR3, as DNA: TGTGCCAGCAGCCCACCCTTGGGGACAGGAGCTAACTATGGCTACACCTTC.

This clone was seen once. V usage is TRBV15 and J usage is TRBJ2-1; D remains unclear. The CDR3 loop spans 14 amino acids. Between the trimmed V and J ends, which lost 0 bases and 7 bases, there was a span of 10 bases. Germline V gives CDR1 LNHNV, CDR2 YYDKDF (reference sequence). The CDR3 sequence: CATSRDVPRNEQFF. The DNA of the CDR3 is TGTGCCACCAGCAGAGATGTCCCCAGAAATGAGCAGTTCTTC.

The chain carries TRBV6-6 and TRBJ2-7; TRBD2 is a possible D gene (5 bases). Trimming pared 7 bases from V and 6 bases from J, leaving 16 bases between. The CDR3 is 13 amino acids. CDR1 is MNHNY, CDR2 SVGAGI, per germline (reference sequence). The chain's CDR3 is CASTGEFEGEQYF. The CDR3 region has the DNA TGTGCCAGCACCGGGGAGTTTGAGGGCGAGCAGTACTTC.

The chain links TRBV19 to TRBJ1-5; weak D call: TRBD1 (5 bases). The CDR3 consists of 16 residues. V dropped 8 bases and J dropped 0 bases, with 17 bases sitting between them. Germline loops: CDR1 LNHDA, CDR2 SQIVND (reference sequence). DNA of the CDR3: TGTGCCAGTGACGGCGGGGGAGGGTATAGCAATCAGCCCCAGCATTTT. Its translation: CASDGGGGYSNQPQHF.

J is TRBJ2-3 and V is TRBV7-9; TRBD2 agrees at 9 bases. The V and J ends lost 1 base and 2 bases, in that order; junction bases with no gene match: 1. CDR1 and CDR2 (germline): SEHNR, FQNEAQ (reference sequence). The CDR3 is made up of 15 amino acids. The CDR3 spells CASSLGGGATDTQYF. The CDR3 DNA follows: TGTGCCAGCAGCTTAGGCGGGGGGGCCACAGATACGCAGTATTTT.

This rearrangement joins TRBV5-6 to TRBJ2-3; D possibly corresponds to TRBD2 (7 bases). The V end was cut by 4 bases, the J end by 0 bases, with 15 bases between. The CDR3 has 16 amino acids. The germline CDR1 and CDR2 sequences are SGHDT and YYEEEE. In DNA, the CDR3 is TGTGCCAGCAGCCGTACAGGGACTACTAGCACAGATACGCAGTATTTT. Translation gives CASSRTGTTSTDTQYF. The variable domain in full, with the rest retrieved from reference TRBV5-6 and TRBJ2-3, is DAGVTQSPTHLIKTRGQQVTLRCSPKSGHDTVSWYQQALGQGPQFIFQYYEEEERQRGNFPDRFSGHQFPNYSSELNVNALLLGDSALYLCASSRTGTTSTDTQYFGPGTRLTVL.

The V gene is TRBV19, the J gene TRBJ1-4; no firm D call. V lost 3 bases to trimming and J lost 7 bases, with 12 bases between them. The CDR3 runs to 14 residues. Germline V gene sequence: CDR1 LNHDA, CDR2 SQIVND (reference sequence). In nucleotides, the CDR3 is TGTGCCAGTAGTATCTTCCGAAACGGTGAAAAACTGTTTTTT. Its protein product is CASSIFRNGEKLFF.

This chain uses TRBV5-1 with TRBJ2-2, with 9 bases that match TRBD1. Germline V gene lookup returns CDR1 SGHRS and CDR2 YFSETQ. Unmatched junction bases numbered 10, after V lost 3 bases and J lost 7 bases. The CDR3 consists of 16 residues. The chain's CDR3 is CASSSPDRGFSGELFF. Written as DNA, the CDR3 is TGCGCCAGCAGCTCTCCGGACAGGGGATTTAGCGGGGAGCTGTTTTTT.

J is TRBJ2-7 and V is TRBV15, with TRBD1 identical over 8 bases. J was trimmed by 2 bases and V by 1 base; bases with no gene match: 4. The CDR3 length is 15 residues. Germline CDR1 LNHNV, CDR2 YYDKDF (reference sequence). Written as DNA, the CDR3 is TGTGCCACCAGCAGAGGAGGACAGGGAGCCTACGAGCAGTACTTC. Amino acids: CATSRGGQGAYEQYF. Using reference TRBV15 and TRBJ2-7 for the parts outside the CDR3, the full variable domain is DAMVIQNPRYQVTQFGKPVTLSCSQTLNHNVMYWYQQKSSQAPKLLFHYYDKDFNNEADTPDNFQSRRPNTSFCFLDIRSPGLGDTAMYLCATSRGGQGAYEQYFGPGTRLTVT.

The chain has TRBV29-1 and TRBJ1-1, with 8 bases fitting TRBD1. The germline V gene encodes CDR1 SQVTM and CDR2 ANQGSEA. This CDR3 has 12 residues. V lost 6 bases to trimming and J lost 7 bases; unmatched junction nucleotides: 7. Here the CDR3 DNA reads TGCAGCGTCGCCGGGACAGGAAATGAAGCTTTCTTT. This codes for CSVAGTGNEAFF.

This clone showed up just once. The chain has TRBV5-6 and TRBJ2-1; no clear D. The V end lost 6 bases, the J end lost 6 bases, and 13 bases lay between the germline ends. Per the germline V gene, CDR1 is SGHDT and CDR2 is YYEEEE. There are 13 residues in the CDR3. CDR3 sequence: CASNQASPNEQFF. Written as DNA, the CDR3 is TGTGCCAGCAACCAGGCTTCCCCCAATGAGCAGTTCTTC. Full variable domain (missing parts from reference TRBV5-6 and TRBJ2-1): DAGVTQSPTHLIKTRGQQVTLRCSPKSGHDTVSWYQQALGQGPQFIFQYYEEEERQRGNFPDRFSGHQFPNYSSELNVNALLLGDSALYLCASNQASPNEQFFGPGTRLTVL.

The V gene is TRBV19, the J gene TRBJ2-1, with a tentative D call TRBD2 (6 bases). The CDR3 covers 13 residues. Germline V gives CDR1 LNHDA, CDR2 SQIVND (reference sequence). Trimming shortened V by 3 bases and J by 9 bases, and 12 bases separated the two germline ends. This CDR3 is CASSIPSGVEQFF. In DNA, the CDR3 is TGTGCCAGTAGTATTCCCTCGGGGGTTGAGCAGTTCTTC.

The chain combines TRBV7-2 with TRBJ1-3, with a tentative D call TRBD1 (5 bases). This CDR3 is built from 14 residues. CDR1 and CDR2 (germline): SGHTA, FQGNSA. V was pared by 2 bases and J by 4 bases, with 9 bases between. The DNA for the CDR3 is TGTGCCAGCAGCTTAATAGGGGTCGGAAACACCATATATTTT. It is translated as CASSLIGVGNTIYF.

The J gene is TRBJ2-5, the V gene TRBV19, with 9 positions matching TRBD1. Trimming took 4 bases from V and 0 from J; bases not matched to a gene: 6. Germline values: CDR1 LNHDA, CDR2 SQIVND (reference sequence). The CDR3 extends over 16 amino acids. CDR3 nucleotides: TGTGCCAGTAGTAGGGGACAGGGATCGTACCAAGAGACCCAGTACTTC. This gives the protein CASSRGQGSYQETQYF. The full variable domain, its missing parts supplied by reference TRBV19 and TRBJ2-5, is DGGITQSPKYLFRKEGQNVTLSCEQNLNHDAMYWYRQDPGQGLRLIYYSQIVNDFQKGDIAEGYSVSREKKESFPLTVTSAQKNPTAFYLCASSRGQGSYQETQYFGPGTRLLVL.

The table lists this clone with a count of one. V and J are TRBV6-5 and TRBJ2-3; 8 bases align to TRBD2. The CDR3 contains 14 residues. Germline V gives CDR1 MNHEY, CDR2 SVGAGI. Germline trimming cut 6 bases from V and 5 bases from J; bases unmatched to any gene: 7. The chain's CDR3 is CASSRSGEGDTQYF. CDR3 nucleotide sequence: TGTGCCAGCAGCCGTAGCGGGGAGGGAGATACGCAGTATTTT.

The table lists this clone with a count of one. The chain is built from TRBV28 and TRBJ1-1; the match to TRBD1 covers 7 bases. The CDR3 length is 16 residues. The V gene's germline CDR1 is MDHEN and CDR2 SYDVKM. Unmatched junction bases numbered 12, after V lost 5 bases and J lost 3 bases. CDR3 sequence reads: CASSRTYRGADTEAFF. The CDR3 region has the DNA TGTGCCAGCAGTCGAACTTACAGGGGCGCCGACACTGAAGCTTTCTTT.

The gene calls are TRBV7-6 and TRBJ2-5; TRBD1 might be the D (7 bases). V shed 4 bases and J shed 2 bases, with 14 bases lying between them. CDR1 and CDR2 (germline): SGHVS, FNYEAQ. There are 15 residues in the CDR3. CDR3 in DNA: TGTGCCAGCAGCTGGAGGGGGACAGAGCAAGAGACCCAGTACTTC. It encodes CASSWRGTEQETQYF.